These 25 T cell receptor beta chains were all obtained from the same sample, sequenced in a study of blood T cell repertoires in COVID-19. Libraries were prepared by immunoSEQ multiplex PCR; TCRdb keeps only in-frame clonotypes and omits some of them. The sample has a few hundred thousand clones; approximately 89% are singletons. The material sequenced was PBMCs or T cells enriched from blood (not recorded which). The receptors were gathered from a woman between 40 and 55 years old who had been exposed to COVID-19.

J is TRBJ1-1 and V is TRBV6-2 or TRBV6-3; D perhaps matches TRBD1 (6 bases). The CDR3 extends over 15 amino acids. The germline CDR1 and CDR2 sequences are MNHEY and SVGEGT. V lost 2 bases, J lost 4 bases, and 14 bases lay in between. CDR3: CASSYTRGAVTEAFF. CDR3 DNA: TGTGCCAGCAGTTACACGCGGGGGGCGGTCACTGAAGCTTTCTTT.

This chain connects TRBV18 to TRBJ2-5, with D maybe TRBD1 (5 bases). CDR1 is KGHSH and CDR2 is LQKENI in the germline V gene. V gave up 0 bases and J gave up 2 bases, with 10 bases separating them. The CDR3 is 15 amino acids. The CDR3 protein is CASSPPSRQQETQYF. The CDR3 region has the DNA TGTGCCAGCTCACCACCGTCCAGACAGCAAGAGACCCAGTACTTC.

The chain links TRBV10-3 to TRBJ2-1; TRBD1 might be the D (5 bases). Per the germline V gene, CDR1 is ENHRY and CDR2 is SYGVKD. V was shortened by 7 bases and J by 8 bases, with 15 bases between the two germline ends. CDR3 length: 13 amino acids. The CDR3 protein is CAIKGPIADEQFF. Here the CDR3 DNA reads TGTGCCATCAAGGGGCCGATCGCGGATGAGCAGTTCTTC.

The CDR3 protein is CASSLVSGRTYNEQFF. The CDR3 region has the DNA TGTGCCAGCAGCTTAGTTAGCGGGAGGACCTACAATGAGCAGTTCTTC. The chain is built from TRBV7-2 and TRBJ2-1, with 10 bases fitting TRBD2. The germline CDR1 and CDR2 sequences are SGHTA and FQGNSA. The CDR3 length is 16 residues. V lost 1 base to trimming and J lost 2 bases; unmatched junction nucleotides: 2.

This clone was observed a single time. The rearrangement uses TRBV18 and TRBJ1-2; TRBD1 matches at 7 bases. Germline trimming cut 4 bases from V and 2 bases from J; bases unmatched to any gene: 13. This CDR3 has 17 amino acids. CDR1 is KGHSH and CDR2 is LQKENI in the germline V gene. As DNA, the CDR3 is TGTGCCAGCTCACACACCGAACCCGGGACAGTGAACTATGGCTACACCTTC. The encoded protein is CASSHTEPGTVNYGYTF.

This sequence joins TRBV7-9 and TRBJ2-7; D remains ambiguous. Germline V gene lookup returns CDR1 SEHNR and CDR2 FQNEAQ (reference sequence). The ends were cut back, 5 bases at V and 5 bases at J, with 4 bases in the middle. CDR3 size: 10 residues. The CDR3 loop is CASSNNEQYF. The CDR3 nucleotides are TGTGCCAGCAGCAATAACGAGCAGTACTTC.

The chain links TRBV7-9 to TRBJ1-2; 9 bases line up with TRBD1. The trim removed 4 bases at V and 6 bases at J, leaving 6 bases unmatched. Germline CDR1 is SEHNR and CDR2 is FQNEAQ (reference sequence). The CDR3 contains 14 residues. CDR3 protein: CASSSITGGDGYTF. CDR3 in DNA: TGTGCCAGCAGCTCCATTACAGGGGGCGATGGCTACACCTTC.

The rearrangement uses TRBV27 and TRBJ1-6; a possible D gene is TRBD1 (6 bases). Germline values: CDR1 MNHEY, CDR2 SMNVEV (reference sequence). The V gene lost 2 bases and the J gene lost 0 bases, with 8 bases spanning the gap. The CDR3 sequence is 16 residues long. The CDR3 DNA reads TGTGCCAGCAGTTTAATGGACAGCTCCTATAATTCACCCCTCCACTTT. Translating it yields CASSLMDSSYNSPLHF.

The chain's CDR3 is CASSGQIREAQYF. The CDR3 coding sequence is TGCGCCAGCAGTGGTCAAATTCGGGAGGCCCAGTACTTC. The rearrangement uses TRBV10-2 and TRBJ2-5, with 7 bases lining up with TRBD2. Germline CDR1 is WSHSY and CDR2 is SAAADI. The CDR3 contains 13 residues. Trimming cost V 4 bases and J 9 bases; bases outside gene matches: 8.

This chain connects TRBV10-1 to TRBJ1-3; D is unclear. Germline V gene sequence: CDR1 WNHNN, CDR2 SYGVQD (reference sequence). The CDR3 is made up of 15 amino acids. V dropped 5 bases and J dropped 1 base, with 12 bases sitting between them. CDR3 coding DNA: TGCGCCAGCAGTCCTGCTCGGGGTTCTGGAAACACCATATATTTT. As protein: CASSPARGSGNTIYF.

J is TRBJ1-5 and V is TRBV6-5, with D unresolved. The germline V gene has CDR1 MNHEY and CDR2 SVGAGI. This CDR3 is built from 14 residues. Deletions cut 8 bases from V and 5 bases from J, with 16 bases between. CDR3 nucleotides: TGTGCCAGCGTCCGGGGAGGGTGGGATCAGCCCCAGCATTTT. Protein product: CASVRGGWDQPQHF.

V and J are TRBV6-4 and TRBJ1-2; D may be TRBD1 (5 bases). The V end was cut by 6 bases, the J end by 7 bases, with 12 bases between. The CDR3 sequence is 12 residues long. The germline gives CDR1 MRHNA, CDR2 SNTAGT. The chain's CDR3 is CASSDGGVGYTF. CDR3 nucleotides: TGTGCCAGCAGCGACGGAGGGGTTGGCTACACCTTC.

The rearrangement uses TRBV7-2 and TRBJ2-7; TRBD2 matches 9 bases. The trim removed 2 bases at V and 7 bases at J, leaving 9 bases unmatched. The CDR3 has 15 residues. Germline V lookup: CDR1 SGHTA, CDR2 FQGNSA. CDR3 DNA: TGTGCCAGCAGCTTAACCCCCGCGGGGGGGCGGGAGCAGTACTTC. Encoded protein: CASSLTPAGGREQYF.

The CDR3 reads CASSYGTSGIYEQYF. The CDR3 nucleotides are TGTGCCAGCAGTTACGGGACTAGCGGTATATACGAGCAGTACTTC. This sequence joins TRBV6-5 and TRBJ2-7; 11 positions agree with TRBD2. This CDR3 region has 15 residues. V was pared by 2 bases and J by 4 bases, with 4 bases of the junction left unmatched. Per the germline V gene, CDR1 is MNHEY and CDR2 is SVGAGI.

The genes are TRBV27 and TRBJ1-5, with TRBD1 matching over 7 bases. Germline loops: CDR1 MNHEY, CDR2 SMNVEV (reference sequence). V was clipped by 5 bases and J by 4 bases; unmatched bases: 5. CDR3 length: 14 amino acids. The CDR3 protein is CASSLQGRNQPQHF. The DNA of the CDR3 is TGTGCCAGCAGTCTACAGGGGAGGAATCAGCCCCAGCATTTT.

The rearrangement uses TRBV11-3 and TRBJ2-7, with a weak D call TRBD2 (7 bases). V lost 4 bases and J 6 bases, leaving 13 bases between the germline ends. From germline, CDR1 is SGHNT and CDR2 YENEEA. The CDR3 spans 13 residues. CDR3 residues: CASSSGGPGEQYF. The CDR3 region has the DNA TGTGCCAGCAGCTCCGGGGGGCCGGGCGAGCAGTACTTC.

This clone showed up just a few times. The CDR3 here is CASSSPSGGSATEAFF. In nucleotides, the CDR3 is TGTGCCAGTAGTTCCCCCTCAGGGGGTTCGGCCACTGAAGCTTTCTTT. V and J are TRBV19 and TRBJ1-1; 7 bases align to TRBD1. The CDR3 has 16 residues. Germline lookup yields CDR1 LNHDA and CDR2 SQIVND (reference sequence). Trimming at V came to 5 bases and at J to 4 bases, leaving 13 bases not matched to a gene.

V and J are TRBV3-1 (or the pseudogene TRBV3-2) and TRBJ1-2; 12 positions match TRBD1. From germline, CDR1 is LGHDT and CDR2 YNNKEL (reference sequence). The CDR3 spans 17 residues. With V trimmed by 0 bases and J by 8 bases, 10 bases remained unmatched. CDR3 nucleotide sequence: TGTGCCAGCAGCCAAGATAGGGACAGGGGGCGCCAATTAGGCTACACCTTC. The encoded protein is CASSQDRDRGRQLGYTF.

The gene calls are TRBV24-1 and TRBJ2-1; 9 positions agree with TRBD2. The CDR3 length is 16 residues. The germline gives CDR1 KGHDR, CDR2 SFDVKD. V trimming: 2 bases; J trimming: 2 bases; junction bases outside the gene matches: 3. The CDR3 region is CATSDSPSGTYNEQFF. Written as DNA, the CDR3 is TGTGCCACCAGTGATTCTCCTAGCGGGACCTACAATGAGCAGTTCTTC.

This clone has just one count. The chain uses TRBV11-3 and TRBJ1-6; D may be TRBD1 (5 bases). This CDR3 region has 15 residues. The V end lost 5 bases, the J end lost 4 bases, and 12 bases lay between the germline ends. CDR1 SGHNT and CDR2 YENEEA come from the germline V gene. The CDR3 is CASSRGRFYNSPLHF. In DNA form, the CDR3 reads TGTGCCAGCAGCAGGGGCAGGTTTTATAATTCACCCCTCCACTTT.

The rearrangement links TRBV7-2 to TRBJ1-2, with D tentatively TRBD1 (5 bases). The CDR3 is 14 amino acids. Germline-derived CDR1 and CDR2 are SGHTA and FQGNSA. V was trimmed by 1 base and J by 3 bases, leaving 9 bases between them. The CDR3 here is CASSLEGVHYGYTF. The DNA for the CDR3 is TGTGCCAGCAGCTTAGAAGGGGTACACTATGGCTACACCTTC.

The chain links TRBV18 to TRBJ1-1, with D perhaps matching TRBD1 (6 bases). The CDR3 loop spans 13 amino acids. Trimming stripped 5 bases from V and 1 base from J, with 8 bases between. Germline CDR1 and CDR2: KGHSH and LQKENI. CDR3 region: CASSRQENTEAFF. CDR3 nucleotides: TGTGCCAGCTCAAGACAGGAGAACACTGAAGCTTTCTTT.

The chain carries TRBV7-9 and TRBJ2-1; 7 nucleotides agree with TRBD2. The ends lost 2 bases at V and 4 bases at J; junction bases unmatched: 5. This CDR3 region has 15 residues. In germline, CDR1 is SEHNR, CDR2 FQNEAQ (reference sequence). The CDR3 DNA reads TGTGCCAGCAGCTTACTGAGCGGGACGTACAATGAGCAGTTCTTC. This gives the protein CASSLLSGTYNEQFF.

The gene calls are TRBV27 and TRBJ1-2; 9 positions agree with TRBD1. Germline CDR1 reads MNHEY; CDR2 reads SMNVEV (reference sequence). After removal of 5 bases from V and 1 base from J, the junction contained 5 bases not matched to a gene. CDR3 size: 15 residues. CDR3 residues: CASSKTGGHNYGYTF. For the CDR3, the DNA is TGTGCCAGCAGTAAGACAGGGGGTCATAACTATGGCTACACCTTC.

V usage is TRBV27 and J usage is TRBJ1-2; a possible D gene is TRBD1 (5 bases). This CDR3 has 16 residues. The V gene's germline CDR1 is MNHEY and CDR2 SMNVEV (reference sequence). Trimming took 5 bases from V and 0 from J, leaving 16 bases between them. The CDR3 nucleotides are TGTGCCAGCAGTCCCCTTATCGGGGGAGCTAACTATGGCTACACCTTC. Translated: CASSPLIGGANYGYTF.